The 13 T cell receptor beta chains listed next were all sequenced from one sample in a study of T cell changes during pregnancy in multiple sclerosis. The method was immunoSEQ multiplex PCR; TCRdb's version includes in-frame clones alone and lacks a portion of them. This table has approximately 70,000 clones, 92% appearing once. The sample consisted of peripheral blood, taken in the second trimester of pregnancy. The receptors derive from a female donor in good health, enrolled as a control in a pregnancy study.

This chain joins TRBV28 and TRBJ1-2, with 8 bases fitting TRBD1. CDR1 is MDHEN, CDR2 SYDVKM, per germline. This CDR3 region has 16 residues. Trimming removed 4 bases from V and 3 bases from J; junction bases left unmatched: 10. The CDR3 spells CASSWAEPGGHYGYTF. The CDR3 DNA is TGTGCCAGCAGTTGGGCAGAGCCAGGGGGCCACTATGGCTACACCTTC.

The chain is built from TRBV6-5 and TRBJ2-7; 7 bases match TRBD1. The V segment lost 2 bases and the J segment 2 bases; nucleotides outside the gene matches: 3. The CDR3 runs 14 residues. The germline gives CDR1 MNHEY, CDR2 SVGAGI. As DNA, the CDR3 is TGTGCCAGCAGTTACGGTAGGGGGCCCTACGAGCAGTACTTC. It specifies CASSYGRGPYEQYF.

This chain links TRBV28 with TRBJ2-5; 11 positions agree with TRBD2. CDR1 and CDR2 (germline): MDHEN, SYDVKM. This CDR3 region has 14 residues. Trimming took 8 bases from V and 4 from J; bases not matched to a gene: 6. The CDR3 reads CASQRLAGGETQYF. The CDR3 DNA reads TGTGCCAGCCAACGGCTAGCGGGAGGAGAGACCCAGTACTTC.

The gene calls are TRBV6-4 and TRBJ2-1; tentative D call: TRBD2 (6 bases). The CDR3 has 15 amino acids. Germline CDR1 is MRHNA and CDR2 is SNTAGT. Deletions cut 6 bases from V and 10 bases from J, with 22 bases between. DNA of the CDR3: TGTGCCAGCAGACCCACGGCTAGCGACGCCTCGGAGCAGTTCTTC. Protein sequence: CASRPTASDASEQFF.

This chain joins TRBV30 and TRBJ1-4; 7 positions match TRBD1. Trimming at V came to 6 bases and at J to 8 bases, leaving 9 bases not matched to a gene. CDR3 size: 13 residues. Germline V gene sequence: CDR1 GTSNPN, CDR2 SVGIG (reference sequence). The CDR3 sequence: CACTGAGLEKLFF. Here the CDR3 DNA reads TGTGCCTGTACAGGGGCGGGGTTGGAAAAACTGTTTTTT.

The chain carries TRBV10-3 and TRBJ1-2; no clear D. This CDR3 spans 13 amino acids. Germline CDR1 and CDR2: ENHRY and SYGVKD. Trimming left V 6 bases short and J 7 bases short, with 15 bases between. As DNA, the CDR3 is TGTGCCATCAGAGAAGACACTCCCCCTGGCTACACCTTC. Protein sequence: CAIREDTPPGYTF.

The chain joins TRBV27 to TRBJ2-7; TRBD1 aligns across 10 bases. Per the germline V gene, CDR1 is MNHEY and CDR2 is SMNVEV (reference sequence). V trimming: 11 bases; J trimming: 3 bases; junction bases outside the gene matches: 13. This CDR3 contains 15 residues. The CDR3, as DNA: TGTGCCTCCCGCGGGGAGGACAGGGGGTTCTACGAGCAGTACTTC. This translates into CASRGEDRGFYEQYF.

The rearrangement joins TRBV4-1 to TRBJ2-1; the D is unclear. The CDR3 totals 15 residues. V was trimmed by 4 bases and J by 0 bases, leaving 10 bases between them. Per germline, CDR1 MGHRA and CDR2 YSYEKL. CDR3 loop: CASSPTPSSYNEQFF. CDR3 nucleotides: TGCGCCAGCAGCCCAACCCCGAGCTCCTACAATGAGCAGTTCTTC.

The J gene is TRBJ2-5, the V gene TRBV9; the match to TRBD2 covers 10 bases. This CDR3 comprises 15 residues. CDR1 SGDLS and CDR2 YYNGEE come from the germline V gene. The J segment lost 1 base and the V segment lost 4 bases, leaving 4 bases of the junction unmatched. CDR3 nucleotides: TGTGCCAGCAGCCCTAGCGGGGGTTTCCAAGAGACCCAGTACTTC. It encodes CASSPSGGFQETQYF.

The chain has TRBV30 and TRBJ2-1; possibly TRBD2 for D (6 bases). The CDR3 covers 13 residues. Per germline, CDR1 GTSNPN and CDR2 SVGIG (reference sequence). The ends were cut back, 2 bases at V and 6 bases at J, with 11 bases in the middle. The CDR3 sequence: CAWSSLASNEQFF. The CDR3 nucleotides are TGTGCCTGGAGTTCCCTAGCGTCCAATGAGCAGTTCTTC.

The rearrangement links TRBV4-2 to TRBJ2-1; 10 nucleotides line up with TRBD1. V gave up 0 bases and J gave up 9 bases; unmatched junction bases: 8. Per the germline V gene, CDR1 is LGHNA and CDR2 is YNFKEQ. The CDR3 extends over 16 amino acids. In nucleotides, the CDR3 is TGTGCCAGCAGCCAAGATCTGGACAGGGGGATAGGTGAGCAGTTCTTC. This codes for CASSQDLDRGIGEQFF.

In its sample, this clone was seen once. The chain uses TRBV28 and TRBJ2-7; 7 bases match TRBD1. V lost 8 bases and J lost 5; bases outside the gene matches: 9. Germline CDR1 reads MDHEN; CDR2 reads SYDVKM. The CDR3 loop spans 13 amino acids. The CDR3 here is CASSTGFGNEQYF. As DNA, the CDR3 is TGTGCCAGCTCGACAGGGTTCGGCAACGAGCAGTACTTC.

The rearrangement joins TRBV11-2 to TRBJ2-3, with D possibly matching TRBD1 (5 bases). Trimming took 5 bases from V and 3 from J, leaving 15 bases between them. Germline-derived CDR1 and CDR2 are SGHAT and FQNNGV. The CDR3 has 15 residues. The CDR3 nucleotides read TGTGCCAGCAGCACCCAAGGGGTCGGGACAGATACGCAGTATTTT. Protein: CASSTQGVGTDTQYF.